This passage covers 14 T cell receptor beta chains from one sample sequenced in a study of T cell repertoires in cytomegalovirus infection. These TCRs' antigens remain unknown. From the reads, TCRdb called clonotypes with MiXCR, one entry per CDR3 protein. The table lists about 500,000 distinct CDR3 sequences, roughly 34% of them singletons. Sequencing used cultured PBMCs, obtained from culture after CMV antigen stimulation. These TCRs come from a human donor in good health (CMV status not recorded). Some clones in this sample may be carry-over from other donors' samples.

This clonotype was seen repeatedly, ten times or more. The chain joins TRBV11-3 to TRBJ1-6, with a weak D call TRBD1 (6 bases). CDR1 SGHNT and CDR2 YENEEA come from the germline V gene. Trimming pared 5 bases from V and 8 bases from J, leaving 13 bases between. This CDR3 is 14 amino acids long. CDR3 DNA sequence: TGTGCCAGCAGCCCCGGACAGAATTATTCACCCCTCCACTTT. It translates to CASSPGQNYSPLHF.

The chain links TRBV25-1 to TRBJ1-5; TRBD1 matches 8 bases. This CDR3 is 16 amino acids long. With V trimmed by 2 bases and J by 0 bases, 3 bases remained unmatched. Germline lookup yields CDR1 MGHDK and CDR2 SYGVNS. CDR3 amino acids: CASSEPGGLSNQPQHF. The CDR3 nucleotides are TGTGCCAGCAGTGAACCAGGGGGCCTTAGCAATCAGCCCCAGCATTTT.

This clonotype was counted at least ten times. This chain links TRBV12-3 or TRBV12-4 with TRBJ1-2; D possibly corresponds to TRBD1 (5 bases). The CDR3 has 17 amino acids. V was pared by 2 bases and J by 2 bases, with 18 bases between. The CDR3 DNA sequence: TGTGCCAGCAGTTTAACACGTCCCGGGACCGGGAACTATGGCTACACCTTC. It specifies CASSLTRPGTGNYGYTF.

The chain couples TRBV11-1 to TRBJ2-1, with TRBD2 identical over 11 bases. This CDR3 region has 20 residues. The germline CDR1 and CDR2 sequences are SGHAT and FQDESV (reference sequence). J gave up 1 base and V 5 bases, and 16 bases lay outside the gene matches. The CDR3 protein is CASSPTGLADKGGSYNEQFF. In DNA form, the CDR3 reads TGTGCCAGCAGCCCAACGGGACTAGCGGATAAAGGGGGGTCCTACAATGAGCAGTTCTTC.

This clonotype came up many times. V usage is TRBV5-4 and J usage is TRBJ2-7; the match to TRBD1 covers 8 bases. CDR3 length: 13 amino acids. J gave up 7 bases and V 4 bases, and 7 bases lay outside the gene matches. CDR1 SGHNT and CDR2 YYREEE come from the germline V gene (reference sequence). CDR3 loop: CASSVDRAGEQYF. In DNA, the CDR3 is TGTGCCAGCAGCGTGGACAGGGCGGGGGAGCAGTACTTC.

The chain employs TRBV12-3 or TRBV12-4 and TRBJ1-2; D ambiguous. Trimming cost V 0 bases and J 10 bases, with 18 bases left between them. This CDR3 has 15 amino acids. This CDR3 is CASSLALGRRKDYTF. Here the CDR3 DNA reads TGTGCCAGCAGTTTAGCGCTTGGGCGGAGAAAGGACTACACCTTC.

This chain links TRBV4-3 with TRBJ2-1, with D possibly matching TRBD2 (6 bases). The ends were cut back, 2 bases at V and 8 bases at J, with 19 bases in the middle. Germline CDR1 LGHNA, CDR2 YSLEER. The CDR3 is made up of 16 amino acids. The CDR3, as DNA: TGCGCCAGCAGCCAAACTAGCCTCGGGATTGGGTATGAGCAGTTCTTC. This codes for CASSQTSLGIGYEQFF.

This rearrangement joins TRBV10-3 to TRBJ1-4; a possible D gene is TRBD1 (5 bases). The CDR3 is made up of 13 amino acids. Per germline, CDR1 ENHRY and CDR2 SYGVKD. V lost 7 bases, J lost 8 bases, and 14 bases lay in between. The CDR3 DNA sequence: TGTGCCATCAACGAGGGGCGGAACGAAAAACTGTTTTTT. It is translated as CAINEGRNEKLFF.

The chain joins TRBV7-2 to TRBJ2-7; TRBD1 or TRBD2 may be the D gene (6 bases each). The CDR3 contains 15 residues. V was cut by 2 bases and J by 4 bases, with 15 bases left in between. The germline CDR1 and CDR2 sequences are SGHTA and FQGNSA. The CDR3 DNA sequence: TGTGCCAGCAGCTTATCGGGGGCTCCTGTTTACGAGCAGTACTTC. Protein: CASSLSGAPVYEQYF.

This clonotype showed up many times. The genes are TRBV7-2 and TRBJ2-1; D gene uncertain. The germline gives CDR1 SGHTA, CDR2 FQGNSA. This CDR3 is 14 amino acids long. V was cut by 7 bases and J by 1 base, with 11 bases left in between. The CDR3 DNA reads TGTGCCAGCATCAGTGGTGGTTCCTACAATGAGCAGTTCTTC. Its translation: CASISGGSYNEQFF.

A few counts support this clonotype. V gene TRBV14 combines with J gene TRBJ1-1, with a possible D match to TRBD1 (6 bases). Trimming left V 4 bases short and J 9 bases short, with 21 bases between. The CDR3 contains 15 residues. Looked up from germline, CDR1 is SGHDN and CDR2 is FVKESK. The CDR3 loop reads CASSPSRGALSKAFF. The CDR3 DNA follows: TGTGCCAGCAGCCCTTCGAGGGGGGCCCTTTCGAAAGCTTTCTTT.

This clonotype was detected many times. This chain joins TRBV7-2 and TRBJ1-2, with 11 bases matching TRBD1. The J segment lost 7 bases and the V segment lost 5 bases, leaving 21 bases of the junction unmatched. The CDR3 covers 19 residues. Germline loops: CDR1 SGHTA, CDR2 FQGNSA. CDR3 sequence reads: CASSRTRDRGALSRVGYTF. The CDR3 nucleotides read TGTGCCAGCAGCCGTACCCGGGACAGGGGGGCACTATCCCGCGTTGGCTACACCTTC. The full variable domain, rest sourced from reference TRBV7-2 and TRBJ1-2, is GAGVSQSPSNKVTEKGKDVELRCDPISGHTALYWYRQSLGQGLEFLIYFQGNSAPDKSGLPSDRFSAERTGGSVSTLTIQRTQQEDSAVYLCASSRTRDRGALSRVGYTFGSGTRLTVV.

The chain is built from TRBV7-4 and TRBJ1-1; D perhaps matches TRBD1 (5 bases). With 4 bases removed from V and 4 bases from J, the gap between germline ends came to 13 bases. Looked up from germline, CDR1 is SGHVT and CDR2 is SQSDAQ. The CDR3 runs 14 residues. This chain's CDR3 is CASSSMGGGTEAFF. Here the CDR3 DNA reads TGTGCCAGCAGCTCCATGGGGGGTGGCACTGAAGCTTTCTTT.

In its sample, this clonotype was seen a few times. This chain connects TRBV12-3 or TRBV12-4 to TRBJ1-1; D is ambiguous. V was clipped by 3 bases and J by 4 bases, with 12 bases between them. The CDR3 is 14 residues long. This CDR3 is CASSLRQASTEAFF. The CDR3 DNA is TGTGCCAGCAGTTTGCGTCAGGCGAGCACTGAAGCTTTCTTT.